These T cell receptor beta chains were read from a single sample in a study of vaccination and CD4 T cells after COVID-19. TCRdb re-derived calls from the PCR reads in MiXCR, one entry per CDR3 protein. The profile shows about 14,000 distinct CDR3 sequences, around 60% of them singletons. These receptors are not linked to any known antigen. Material: CD4+ T cells from blood, cultured in vitro. Source of these receptors: a human donor who had recovered from COVID-19. Each CDR3 is given with its conserved first and last residue. The D gene is left open where the match is weak. Some rows have no size entry. The others give once, few or many, or a class for an expanded clone.

.	TRBD2	TRBJ2-1	TRBV6-2/TRBV6-3	TGTGCCAGCAGTTCCGGGACTAGCGGGGGAAATGAGCAGTTCTTC	CASSSGTSGGNEQFF
.	.	TRBJ1-6	TRBV6-2/TRBV6-3	TGTGCCAGCAGTTACCCCCGGGCGGCTTATAATTCACCCCTCCACTTT	CASSYPRAAYNSPLHF
.	TRBD1	TRBJ2-2	TRBV11-3	TGTGCCAGCAGTTCACAGGGGGGTCTCACCGGGGAGCTGTTTTTT	CASSSQGGLTGELFF
few	TRBD1	TRBJ1-5	TRBV6-2/TRBV6-3	TGTGCCAGCAGCACAGGGGGCGCCAGCAATCAGCCCCAGCATTTT	CASSTGGASNQPQHF
once	.	TRBJ2-5	TRBV25-1	TGTGCCAGCAGTGAATTCAGGGGCGGGGAGACCCAGTACTTC	CASSEFRGGETQYF
.	.	TRBJ2-1	TRBV20-1	TGCAGTGCTAGCTTACGGGACAATGAGCAGTTCTTC	CSASLRDNEQFF
.	.	TRBJ1-5	TRBV4-1	TGCGCCAGCAGCCAAGAAGGGCAGGGCGGGGGCAATCAGCCCCAGCATTTT	CASSQEGQGGGNQPQHF
.	TRBD2	TRBJ2-1	TRBV7-8	TGTGCCAGCAGCTTAAGTTCTAGCGGGAGGGACCATGAGCAGTTCTTC	CASSLSSSGRDHEQFF
.	.	TRBJ2-1	TRBV29-1	TGCAGCGTTCAAGGGTATGAGCAGTTCTTC	CSVQGYEQFF
.	.	TRBJ1-1	TRBV6-5	TGTGCCAGCAGTTACAGGGACACTGAAGCTTTCTTT	CASSYRDTEAFF